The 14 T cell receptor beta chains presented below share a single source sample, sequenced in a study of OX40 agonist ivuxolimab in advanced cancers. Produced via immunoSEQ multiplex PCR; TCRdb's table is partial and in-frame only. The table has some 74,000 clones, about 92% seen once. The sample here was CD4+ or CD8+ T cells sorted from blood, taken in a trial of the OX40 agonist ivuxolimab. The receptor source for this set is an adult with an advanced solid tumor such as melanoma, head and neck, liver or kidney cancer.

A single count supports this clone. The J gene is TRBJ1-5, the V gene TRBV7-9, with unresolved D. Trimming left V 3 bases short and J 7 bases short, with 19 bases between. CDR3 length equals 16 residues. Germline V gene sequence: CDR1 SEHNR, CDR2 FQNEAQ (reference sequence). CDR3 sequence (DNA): TGTGCCAGCAGCTTTTTGGGCGGCGGCCCAGCGCAGCCCCAGCATTTT. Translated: CASSFLGGGPAQPQHF.

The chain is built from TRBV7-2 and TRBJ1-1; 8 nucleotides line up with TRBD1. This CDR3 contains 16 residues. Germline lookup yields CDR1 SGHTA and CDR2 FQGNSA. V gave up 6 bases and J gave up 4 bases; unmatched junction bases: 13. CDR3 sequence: CASSLPSGGAVTEAFF. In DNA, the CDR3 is TGTGCCAGCAGTTTACCATCAGGGGGCGCGGTCACTGAAGCTTTCTTT.

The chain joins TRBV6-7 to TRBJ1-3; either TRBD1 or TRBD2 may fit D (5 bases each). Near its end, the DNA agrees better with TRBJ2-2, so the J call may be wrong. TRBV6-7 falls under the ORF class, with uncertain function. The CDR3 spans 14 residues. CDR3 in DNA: TGTGCCAGCAGTCACCGGGACGGTGGTCGGGAGCTGTTTTTT. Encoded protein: CASSHRDGGRELFF.

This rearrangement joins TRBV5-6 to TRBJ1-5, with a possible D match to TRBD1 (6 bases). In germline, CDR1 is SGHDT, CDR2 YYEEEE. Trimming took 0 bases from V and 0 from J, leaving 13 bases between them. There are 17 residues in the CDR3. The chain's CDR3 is CASSLAQGGNSNQPQHF. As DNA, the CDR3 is TGTGCCAGCAGCTTGGCACAGGGAGGGAATAGCAATCAGCCCCAGCATTTT.

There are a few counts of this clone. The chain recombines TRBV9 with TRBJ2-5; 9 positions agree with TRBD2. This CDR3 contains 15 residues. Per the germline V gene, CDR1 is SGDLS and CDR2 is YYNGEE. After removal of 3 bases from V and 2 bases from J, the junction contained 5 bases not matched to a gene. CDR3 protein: CASSALAGGQETQYF. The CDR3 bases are TGTGCCAGCAGCGCGTTGGCGGGGGGGCAAGAGACCCAGTACTTC.

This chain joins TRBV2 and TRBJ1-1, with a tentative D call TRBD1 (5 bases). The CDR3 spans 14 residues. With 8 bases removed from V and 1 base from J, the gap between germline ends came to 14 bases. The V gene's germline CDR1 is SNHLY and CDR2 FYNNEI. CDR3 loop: CASRKTGANTEAFF. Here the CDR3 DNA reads TGTGCCAGCCGAAAAACAGGAGCGAACACTGAAGCTTTCTTT.

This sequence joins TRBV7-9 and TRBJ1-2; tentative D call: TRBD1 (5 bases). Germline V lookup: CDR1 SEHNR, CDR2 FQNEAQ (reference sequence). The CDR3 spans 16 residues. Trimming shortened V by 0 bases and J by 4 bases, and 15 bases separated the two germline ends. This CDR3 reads CASSLARIQGGYGYTF. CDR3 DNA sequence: TGTGCCAGCAGCTTAGCCCGTATCCAGGGCGGCTATGGCTACACCTTC.

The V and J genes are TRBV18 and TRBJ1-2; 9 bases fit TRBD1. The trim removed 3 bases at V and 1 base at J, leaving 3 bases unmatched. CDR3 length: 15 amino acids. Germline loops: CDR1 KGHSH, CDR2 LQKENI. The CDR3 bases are TGTGCCAGCTCACCGGGACAGGGAGTTAACTATGGCTACACCTTC. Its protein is CASSPGQGVNYGYTF.

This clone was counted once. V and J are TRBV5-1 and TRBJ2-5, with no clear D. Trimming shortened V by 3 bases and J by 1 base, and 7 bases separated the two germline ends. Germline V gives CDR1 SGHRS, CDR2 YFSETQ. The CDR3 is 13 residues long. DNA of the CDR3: TGCGCCAGCAGCTCCCCGGGCCAAGAGACCCAGTACTTC. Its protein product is CASSSPGQETQYF.

Written as DNA, the CDR3 is TGTGCCAGCAGTTTCACACGACAGGTCAAAGAGACCCAGTACTTC. Residues: CASSFTRQVKETQYF. This rearrangement joins TRBV27 to TRBJ2-5; D is perhaps TRBD1 (6 bases). This CDR3 contains 15 residues. The V end was cut by 3 bases, the J end by 3 bases, with 14 bases between. CDR1 MNHEY and CDR2 SMNVEV come from the germline V gene (reference sequence).

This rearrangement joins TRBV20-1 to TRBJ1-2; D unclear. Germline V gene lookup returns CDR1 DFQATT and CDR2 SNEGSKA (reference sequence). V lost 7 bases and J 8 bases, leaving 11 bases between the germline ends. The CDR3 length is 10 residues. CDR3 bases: TGCAGTGTCATCTCAGCGGGCTACACCTTC. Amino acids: CSVISAGYTF.

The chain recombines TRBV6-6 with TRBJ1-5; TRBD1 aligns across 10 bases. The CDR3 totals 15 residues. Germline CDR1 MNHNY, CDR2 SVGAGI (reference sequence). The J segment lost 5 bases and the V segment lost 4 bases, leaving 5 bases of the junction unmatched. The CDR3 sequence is CASSWDRGGDQPQHF. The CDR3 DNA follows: TGTGCCAGCAGTTGGGACAGGGGAGGAGATCAGCCCCAGCATTTT.

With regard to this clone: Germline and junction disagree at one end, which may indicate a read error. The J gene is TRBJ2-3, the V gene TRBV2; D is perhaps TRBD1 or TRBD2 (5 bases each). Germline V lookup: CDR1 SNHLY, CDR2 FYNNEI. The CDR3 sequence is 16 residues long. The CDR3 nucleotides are TGTGCCAGCAGGGAAGGGACGAGGGCATACTCGGATACGCAGTATTTT. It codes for CASREGTRAYSDTQYF.

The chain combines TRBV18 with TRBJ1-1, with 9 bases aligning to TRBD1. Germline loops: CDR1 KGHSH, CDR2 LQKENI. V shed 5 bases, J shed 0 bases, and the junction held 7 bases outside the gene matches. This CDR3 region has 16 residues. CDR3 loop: CASSSGQGRMNTEAFF. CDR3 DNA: TGTGCCAGCTCATCTGGACAGGGGCGGATGAACACTGAAGCTTTCTTT.